Listed here are 5 T cell receptor beta chains from one sample, sequenced in a study of T cell responses to AZD1222 COVID-19 vaccine (dated by TCRdb to the early 2020s). The library relied on the immunoSEQ multiplex PCR assay. TCRdb carries this immuneACCESS record with in-frame sequences only. Its versions omit some clonotypes, under half of them owing to an unresolved V gene in the studies checked, with the rest unexplained. Here the sample has 140,000 to 150,000 clones; approximately 78% occur a single time. The ten largest clones add up to around 4.1% of the sample. The time point label, as the study defines it: baseline before first vaccination. Read against the paper, the sample's treatment or condition label means: meningococcal conjugate vaccine given as trial control. Sequenced here: peripheral blood, sampled on day 0 of MenACWY control vaccination. All receptors come from an adult in good health.

Only a few counts were recorded for this clone. This sequence joins TRBV27 and TRBJ1-5; D not resolved. This CDR3 is 11 amino acids long. Per germline, CDR1 MNHEY and CDR2 SMNVEV (reference sequence). Deletions cut 0 bases from V and 10 bases from J, with 4 bases between. For the CDR3, the DNA is TGTGCCAGCAGTTTATCGGCCCCCCAGCATTTT. Protein: CASSLSAPQHF.

The chain carries TRBV5-1 and TRBJ1-4; maybe TRBD1 (6 bases). Germline CDR1 and CDR2: SGHRS and YFSETQ. There are 14 residues in the CDR3. V lost 4 bases, J lost 5 bases, and 12 bases lay in between. As DNA, the CDR3 is TGCGCCAGCAGCAAGGACAGCAGAAATGAAAAACTGTTTTTT. Its protein product is CASSKDSRNEKLFF.

The V gene is TRBV10-3, the J gene TRBJ1-2; D perhaps matches TRBD1 (5 bases). Germline loops: CDR1 ENHRY, CDR2 SYGVKD. This CDR3 has 13 amino acids. V lost 3 bases to trimming and J lost 4 bases, with 9 bases between them. CDR3 nucleotides: TGTGCCATCAGTGACAGGGTTGGCTATGGCTACACCTTC. Its protein is CAISDRVGYGYTF.

The chain uses TRBV11-3 and TRBJ2-3, with 8 nucleotides matching TRBD2. CDR3 length equals 15 residues. V was pared by 1 base and J by 6 bases, with 6 bases of the junction left unmatched. Germline CDR1 SGHNT, CDR2 YENEEA. The CDR3 DNA sequence: TGTGCCAGCAGCTTAGGAAGGGCTAGCGGGGATACGCAGTATTTT. Protein sequence: CASSLGRASGDTQYF.

The rearrangement joins TRBV25-1 to TRBJ2-1, with 7 bases matching TRBD1. CDR3 size: 16 residues. Germline loops: CDR1 MGHDK, CDR2 SYGVNS. Losses at the gene ends were 1 base for V and 3 bases for J; bases not matched to a gene: 6. CDR3 DNA: TGTGCCAGCAGTGAATCGGCAGGGGGAAACTACAATGAGCAGTTCTTC. As protein: CASSESAGGNYNEQFF. Drawing the rest from reference TRBV25-1 and TRBJ2-1, the complete variable domain is EADIYQTPRYLVIGTGKKITLECSQTMGHDKMYWYQQDPGMELHLIHYSYGVNSTEKGDLSSESTVSRIRTEHFPLTLESARPSHTSQYLCASSESAGGNYNEQFFGPGTRLTVL.